This T cell receptor (beta chain) came from a study of vaccination and CD4 T cells after COVID-19. The wider study: From HCoV-229E, HCoV-OC43, HCoV-NL63 and SARS-CoV-2, overlapping spike peptides were used to stimulate the cells.

Per the germline V gene, CDR1 is MNHEY and CDR2 is SMNVEV (reference sequence). J gave up 7 bases and V 6 bases, and 8 bases lay outside the gene matches. The CDR3 is 13 residues long. Concerning this clonotype itself: Its target is not known.

The treatment was: 10-day PBMC culture with coronavirus spike peptide pools or control peptides (ViraFEST assay). Once peptide pools had expanded antigen-specific T cells, ViraFEST sequenced TCRs. At the Johns Hopkins FTIC core, DNA taken from cultured CD4+ T cells was sequenced by way of the Oncomine TCR Beta short-read assay. In TCRdb, the PCR reads were re-called with MiXCR into one record per CDR3 protein. Counted here are some 11,000 distinct CDR3 sequences, approximately 64% occurring once; the ten biggest clones make up roughly 9.4%. The rearrangement links TRBV27 to TRBJ1-1; TRBD1 aligns across 7 bases. Sequencing was performed on CD4+ T cells from blood, cultured in vitro, taken before SARS-CoV-2 vaccination. The TCR sequence derives from a human donor who had recovered from COVID-19. Here the CDR3 reads CASRTGQVGEAFF. The CDR3 DNA reads TGTGCCAGCAGAACTGGACAGGTCGGTGAAGCTTTCTTT.